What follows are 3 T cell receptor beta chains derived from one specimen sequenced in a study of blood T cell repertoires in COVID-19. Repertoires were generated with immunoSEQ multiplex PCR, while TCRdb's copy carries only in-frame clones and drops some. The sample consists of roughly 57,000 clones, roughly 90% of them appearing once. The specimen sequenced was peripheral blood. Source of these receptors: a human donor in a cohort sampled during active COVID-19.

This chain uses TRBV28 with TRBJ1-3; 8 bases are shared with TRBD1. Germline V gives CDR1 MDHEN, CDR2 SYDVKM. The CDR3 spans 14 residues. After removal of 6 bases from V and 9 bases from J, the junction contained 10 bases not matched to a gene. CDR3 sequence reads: CASSNSWTGTTIYF. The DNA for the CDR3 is TGTGCCAGCAGCAACTCTTGGACAGGGACCACCATATATTTT.

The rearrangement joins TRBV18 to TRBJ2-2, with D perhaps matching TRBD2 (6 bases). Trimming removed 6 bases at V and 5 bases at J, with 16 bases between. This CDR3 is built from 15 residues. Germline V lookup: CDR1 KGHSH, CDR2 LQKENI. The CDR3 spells CASSLEAGLTGELFF. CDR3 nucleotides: TGTGCCAGCTCGCTTGAGGCGGGACTGACCGGGGAGCTGTTTTTT.

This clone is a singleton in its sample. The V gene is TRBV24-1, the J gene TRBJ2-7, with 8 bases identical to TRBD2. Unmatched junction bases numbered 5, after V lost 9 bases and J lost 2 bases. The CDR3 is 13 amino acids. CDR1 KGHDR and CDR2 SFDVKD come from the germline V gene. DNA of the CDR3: TGTGCCACCCGAGCGGGAGAAGCCTACGAGCAGTACTTC. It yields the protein CATRAGEAYEQYF.